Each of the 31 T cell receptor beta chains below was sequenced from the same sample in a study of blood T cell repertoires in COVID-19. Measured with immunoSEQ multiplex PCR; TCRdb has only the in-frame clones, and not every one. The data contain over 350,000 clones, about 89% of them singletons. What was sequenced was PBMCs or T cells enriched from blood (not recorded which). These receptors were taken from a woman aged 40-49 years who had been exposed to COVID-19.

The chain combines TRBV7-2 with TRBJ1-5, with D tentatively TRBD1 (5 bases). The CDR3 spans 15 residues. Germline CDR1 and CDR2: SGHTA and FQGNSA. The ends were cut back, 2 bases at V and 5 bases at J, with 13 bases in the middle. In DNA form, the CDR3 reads TGTGCCAGCAGCTTAAGGGCGGGACCAGATCAGCCCCAGCATTTT. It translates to CASSLRAGPDQPQHF.

The CDR3 loop reads CATSDFRQGSYNEQFF. The CDR3 DNA sequence: TGTGCCACCAGTGATTTTAGACAGGGGTCCTACAATGAGCAGTTCTTC. The chain joins TRBV24-1 to TRBJ2-1, with 8 positions matching TRBD1. The CDR3 consists of 16 residues. Germline CDR1 and CDR2: KGHDR and SFDVKD. V shed 1 base, J shed 1 base, and the junction held 2 bases outside the gene matches.

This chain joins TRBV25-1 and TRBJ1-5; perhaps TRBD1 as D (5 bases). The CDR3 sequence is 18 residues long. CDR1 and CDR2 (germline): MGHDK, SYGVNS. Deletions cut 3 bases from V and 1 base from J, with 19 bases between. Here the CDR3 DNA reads TGTGCCAGCAGTGAGTCACCCACAGGCCTGGGGAGCAATCAGCCCCAGCATTTT. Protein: CASSESPTGLGSNQPQHF.

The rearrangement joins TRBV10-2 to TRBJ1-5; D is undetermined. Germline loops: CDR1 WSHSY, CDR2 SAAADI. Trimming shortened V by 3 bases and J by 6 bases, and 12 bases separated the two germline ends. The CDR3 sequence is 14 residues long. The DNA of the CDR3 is TGCGCCAGCAGTGAAAACCGGGGTGGTCAGCCCCAGCATTTT. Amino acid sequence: CASSENRGGQPQHF.

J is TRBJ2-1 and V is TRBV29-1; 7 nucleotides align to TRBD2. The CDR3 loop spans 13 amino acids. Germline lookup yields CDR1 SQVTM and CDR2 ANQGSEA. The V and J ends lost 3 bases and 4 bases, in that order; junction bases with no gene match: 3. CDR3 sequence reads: CSVESSGYNEQFF. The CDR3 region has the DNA TGCAGCGTTGAGTCTAGCGGATACAATGAGCAGTTCTTC.

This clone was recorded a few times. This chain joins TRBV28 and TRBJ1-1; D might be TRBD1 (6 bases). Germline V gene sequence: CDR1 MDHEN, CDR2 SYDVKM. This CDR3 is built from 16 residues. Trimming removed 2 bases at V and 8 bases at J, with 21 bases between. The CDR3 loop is CASSLIIGAGDGEAFF. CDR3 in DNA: TGTGCCAGCAGTTTAATTATAGGGGCAGGGGATGGCGAAGCTTTCTTT.

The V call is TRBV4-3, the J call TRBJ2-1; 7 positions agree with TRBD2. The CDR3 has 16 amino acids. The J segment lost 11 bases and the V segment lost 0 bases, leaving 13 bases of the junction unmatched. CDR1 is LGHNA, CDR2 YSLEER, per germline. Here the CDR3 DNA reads TGCGCCAGCAGCCAAGAGATCGGACTAGGAGGAATACAGCAGTTCTTC. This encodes CASSQEIGLGGIQQFF.

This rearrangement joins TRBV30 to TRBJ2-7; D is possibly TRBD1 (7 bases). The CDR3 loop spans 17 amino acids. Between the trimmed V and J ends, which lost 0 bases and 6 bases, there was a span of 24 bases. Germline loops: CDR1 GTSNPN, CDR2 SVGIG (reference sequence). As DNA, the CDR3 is TGTGCCTGGAGTGTACGTTGGTCGGGCAGGGGGGTCAGCGAGCAGTACTTC. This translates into CAWSVRWSGRGVSEQYF.

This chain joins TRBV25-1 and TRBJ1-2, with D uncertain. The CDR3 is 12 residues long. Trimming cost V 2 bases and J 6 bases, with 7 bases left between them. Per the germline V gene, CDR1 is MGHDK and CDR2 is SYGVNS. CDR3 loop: CASSELGDGYTF. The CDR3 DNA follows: TGTGCCAGCAGTGAACTTGGAGATGGCTACACCTTC.

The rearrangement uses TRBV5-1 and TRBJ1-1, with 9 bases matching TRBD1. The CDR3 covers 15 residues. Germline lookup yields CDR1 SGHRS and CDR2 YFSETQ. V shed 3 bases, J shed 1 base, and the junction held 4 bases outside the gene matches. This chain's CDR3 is CASSSTGGSNTEAFF. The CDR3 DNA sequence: TGCGCCAGCAGCTCTACAGGGGGCTCGAACACTGAAGCTTTCTTT.

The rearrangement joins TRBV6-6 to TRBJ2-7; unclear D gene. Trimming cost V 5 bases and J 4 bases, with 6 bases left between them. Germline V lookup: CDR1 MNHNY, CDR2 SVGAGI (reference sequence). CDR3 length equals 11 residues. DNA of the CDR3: TGTGCCAGCAGTCCTCGGTACGAGCAGTACTTC. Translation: CASSPRYEQYF.

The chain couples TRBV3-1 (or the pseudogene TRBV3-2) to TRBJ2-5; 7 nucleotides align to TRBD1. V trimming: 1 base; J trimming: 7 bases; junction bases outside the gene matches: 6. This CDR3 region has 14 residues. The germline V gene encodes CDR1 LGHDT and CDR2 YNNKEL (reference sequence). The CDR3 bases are TGTGCCAGCAGCCAAGGTCCAGGGGGAGCGACCCAGTACTTC. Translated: CASSQGPGGATQYF.

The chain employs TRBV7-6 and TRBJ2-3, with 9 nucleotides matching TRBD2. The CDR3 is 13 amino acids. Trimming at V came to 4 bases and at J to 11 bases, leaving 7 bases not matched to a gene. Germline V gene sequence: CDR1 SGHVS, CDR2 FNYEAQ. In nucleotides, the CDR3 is TGTGCCAGCAGCTCCTCCGGTAGCGGGGGGCAGTATTTT. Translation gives CASSSSGSGGQYF.

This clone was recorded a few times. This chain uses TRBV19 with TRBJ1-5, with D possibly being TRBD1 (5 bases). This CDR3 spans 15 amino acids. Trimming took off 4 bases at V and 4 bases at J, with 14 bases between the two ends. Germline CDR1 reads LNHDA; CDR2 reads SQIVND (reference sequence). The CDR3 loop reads CASSKGKQENQPQHF. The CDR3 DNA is TGTGCCAGTAGTAAGGGAAAACAGGAAAATCAGCCCCAGCATTTT.

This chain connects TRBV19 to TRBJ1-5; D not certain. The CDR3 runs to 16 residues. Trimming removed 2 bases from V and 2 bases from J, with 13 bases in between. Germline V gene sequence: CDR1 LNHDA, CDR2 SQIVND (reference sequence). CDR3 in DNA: TGTGCCAGTAGTATATTACGGGGATCGGGCAATCAGCCCCAGCATTTT. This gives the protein CASSILRGSGNQPQHF.

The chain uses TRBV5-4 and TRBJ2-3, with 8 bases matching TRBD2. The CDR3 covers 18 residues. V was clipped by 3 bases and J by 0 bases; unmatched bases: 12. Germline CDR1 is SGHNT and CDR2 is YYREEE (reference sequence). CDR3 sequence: CASSWTSLAGLSTDTQYF. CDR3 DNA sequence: TGTGCCAGCAGCTGGACCTCGTTAGCGGGGCTCAGCACAGATACGCAGTATTTT.

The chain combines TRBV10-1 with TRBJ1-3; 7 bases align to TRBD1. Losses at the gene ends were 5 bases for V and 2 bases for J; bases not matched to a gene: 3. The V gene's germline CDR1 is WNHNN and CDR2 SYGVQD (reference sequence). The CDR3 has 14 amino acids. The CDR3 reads CASSLDRTGNTIYF. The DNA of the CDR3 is TGCGCCAGCAGTTTGGACAGGACTGGAAACACCATATATTTT.

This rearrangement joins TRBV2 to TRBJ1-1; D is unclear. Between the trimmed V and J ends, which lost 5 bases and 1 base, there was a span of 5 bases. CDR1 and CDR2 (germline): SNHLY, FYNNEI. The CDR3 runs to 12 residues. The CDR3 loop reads CASSLQNTEAFF. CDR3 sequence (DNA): TGTGCCAGCAGTTTACAGAACACTGAAGCTTTCTTT.

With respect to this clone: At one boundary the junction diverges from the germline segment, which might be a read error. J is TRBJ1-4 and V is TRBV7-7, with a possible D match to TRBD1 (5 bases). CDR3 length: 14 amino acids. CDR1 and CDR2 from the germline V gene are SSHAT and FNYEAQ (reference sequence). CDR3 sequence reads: CASSASGTGEKLFF. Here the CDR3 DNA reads TGTGCTAGCAGCGCCTCAGGGACTGGGGAAAAACTGTTTTTT.

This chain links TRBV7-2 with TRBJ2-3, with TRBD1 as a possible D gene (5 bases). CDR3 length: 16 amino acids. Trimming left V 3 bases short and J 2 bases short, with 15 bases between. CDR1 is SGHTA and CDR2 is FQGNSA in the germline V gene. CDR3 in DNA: TGTGCCAGCAGCTTGGGGCGTAGTGGGGACACAGATACGCAGTATTTT. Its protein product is CASSLGRSGDTDTQYF. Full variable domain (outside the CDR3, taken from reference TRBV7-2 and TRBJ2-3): GAGVSQSPSNKVTEKGKDVELRCDPISGHTALYWYRQSLGQGLEFLIYFQGNSAPDKSGLPSDRFSAERTGGSVSTLTIQRTQQEDSAVYLCASSLGRSGDTDTQYFGPGTRLTVL.

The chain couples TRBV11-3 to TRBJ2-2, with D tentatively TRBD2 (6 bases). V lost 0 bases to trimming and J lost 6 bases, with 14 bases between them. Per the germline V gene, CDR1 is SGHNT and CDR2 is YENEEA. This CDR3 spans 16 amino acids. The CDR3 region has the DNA TGTGCCAGCAGCTTAGATTGGAGCTGGGGGGCCGGGGAGCTGTTTTTT. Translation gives CASSLDWSWGAGELFF.

DNA for the CDR3: TGTGCCAGAAGCTTAGAAGGACTAGCGGTACCCCATGAGCAGTTCTTC. Residues: CARSLEGLAVPHEQFF. The gene calls are TRBV7-5 and TRBJ2-1; the D call TRBD2 from the table was never checked on the DNA. TRBV7-5 is a pseudogene. This CDR3 spans 16 amino acids.

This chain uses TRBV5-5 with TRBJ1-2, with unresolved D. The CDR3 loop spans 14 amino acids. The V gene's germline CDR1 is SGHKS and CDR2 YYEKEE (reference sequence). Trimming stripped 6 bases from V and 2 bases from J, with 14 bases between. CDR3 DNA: TGTGCCAGCACCCGAGAGCAGGCGAACTATGGCTACACCTTC. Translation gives CASTREQANYGYTF.

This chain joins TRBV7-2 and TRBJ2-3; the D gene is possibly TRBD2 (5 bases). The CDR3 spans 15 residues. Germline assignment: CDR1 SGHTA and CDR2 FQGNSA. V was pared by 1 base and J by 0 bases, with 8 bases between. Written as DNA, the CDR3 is TGTGCCAGCAGCTTAGGCTGGACTAGCACAGATACGCAGTATTTT. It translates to CASSLGWTSTDTQYF.

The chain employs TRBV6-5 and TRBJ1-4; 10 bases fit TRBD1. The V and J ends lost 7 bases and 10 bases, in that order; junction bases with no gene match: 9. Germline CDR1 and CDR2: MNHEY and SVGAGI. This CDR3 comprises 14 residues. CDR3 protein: CASTARDRGGKLFF. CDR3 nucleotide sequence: TGTGCCAGCACCGCCCGGGACAGGGGAGGAAAACTGTTTTTT.

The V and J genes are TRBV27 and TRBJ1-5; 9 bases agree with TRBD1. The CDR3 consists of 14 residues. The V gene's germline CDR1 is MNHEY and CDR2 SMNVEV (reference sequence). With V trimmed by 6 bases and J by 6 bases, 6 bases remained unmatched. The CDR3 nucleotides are TGTGCCAGCAGGCAAGACAGGGGGGCTCAGCCCCAGCATTTT. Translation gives CASRQDRGAQPQHF.

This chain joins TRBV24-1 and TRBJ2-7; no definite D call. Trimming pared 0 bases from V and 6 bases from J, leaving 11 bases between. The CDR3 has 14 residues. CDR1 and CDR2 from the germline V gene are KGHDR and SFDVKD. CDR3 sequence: CATSDLPAGSEQYF. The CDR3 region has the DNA TGTGCCACCAGTGATTTGCCGGCAGGCAGCGAGCAGTACTTC.

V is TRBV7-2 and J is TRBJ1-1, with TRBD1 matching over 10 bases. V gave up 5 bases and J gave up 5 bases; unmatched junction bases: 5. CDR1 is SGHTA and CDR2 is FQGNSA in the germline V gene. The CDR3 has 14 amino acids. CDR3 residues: CASSQRQGATEAFF. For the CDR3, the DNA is TGTGCCAGCAGCCAACGACAGGGGGCTACTGAAGCTTTCTTT.

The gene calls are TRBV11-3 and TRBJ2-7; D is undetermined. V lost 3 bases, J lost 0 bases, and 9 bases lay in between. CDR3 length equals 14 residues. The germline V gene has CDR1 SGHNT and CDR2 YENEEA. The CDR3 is CASSLQLSSYEQYF. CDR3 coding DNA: TGTGCCAGCAGCTTGCAACTGAGCTCCTACGAGCAGTACTTC.

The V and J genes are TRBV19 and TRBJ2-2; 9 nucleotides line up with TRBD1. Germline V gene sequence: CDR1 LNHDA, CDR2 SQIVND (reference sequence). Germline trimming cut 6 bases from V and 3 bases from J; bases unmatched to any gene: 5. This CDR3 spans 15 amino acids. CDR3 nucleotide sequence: TGTGCCAGTAGCCAGGGACAGGGTTACACCGGGGAGCTGTTTTTT. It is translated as CASSQGQGYTGELFF.

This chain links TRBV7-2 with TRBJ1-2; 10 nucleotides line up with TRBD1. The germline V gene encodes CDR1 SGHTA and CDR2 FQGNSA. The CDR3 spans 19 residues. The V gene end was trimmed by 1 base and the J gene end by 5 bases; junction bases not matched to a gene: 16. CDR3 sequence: CASSLERQGARVPLYGYTF. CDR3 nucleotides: TGTGCCAGCAGCTTAGAGAGACAGGGGGCGAGAGTCCCACTATATGGCTACACCTTC.